This is a list of T cell receptor beta chains from one sample in a study of shared clonotypes between healthy human individuals. Clones were sequenced by immunoSEQ multiplex PCR, and TCRdb holds only the in-frame ones, with some missing. The sample consists of about 2,500,000 clones, around nine tenths of them appearing once. The sequenced sample was naive CD4+ T cells sorted from blood. Every receptor here comes from a man in his late teens or twenties in good health. Both conserved end residues are part of each CDR3. D genes are given only for firm matches. Expanded clones are given a class, and other clones once, few, many or no size at all.

v_call	d_call	clone_size	j_call	cdr3_aa	cdr3_nt
TRBV18	TRBD1	-	TRBJ1-5	CASSPMEGANQPQHF	TGTGCCAGCTCACCAATGGAGGGGGCGAATCAGCCCCAGCATTTT
TRBV27	TRBD1	-	TRBJ1-6	CASSPLTGGVSPLHF	TGTGCCAGCAGTCCGTTGACAGGGGGCGTATCACCCCTCCACTTT
TRBV28	-	-	TRBJ2-1	CASSLVLAWDEQFF	TGTGCCAGCAGTTTAGTTTTAGCTTGGGATGAGCAGTTCTTC
TRBV5-1	-	-	TRBJ2-5	CASSSQAVQETQYF	TGCGCCAGCAGCTCCCAGGCGGTGCAAGAGACCCAGTACTTC
TRBV29-1	TRBD2	-	TRBJ2-3	CSVGTGGGTDTQYF	TGCAGCGTAGGGACGGGAGGAGGCACAGATACGCAGTATTTT
TRBV5-1	-	-	TRBJ2-2	CASSSRASTGELFF	TGCGCCAGCAGCTCAAGGGCCAGCACCGGGGAGCTGTTTTTT
TRBV10-3	TRBD1	-	TRBJ2-1	CAISESGQGDYNEQFF	TGTGCCATCAGTGAGTCCGGGCAGGGGGACTACAATGAGCAGTTCTTC
TRBV6-5	TRBD1	-	TRBJ2-5	CASTNRGWGETQYF	TGTGCCAGCACCAACAGGGGCTGGGGGGAGACCCAGTACTTC
TRBV10-1	TRBD2	-	TRBJ2-5	CASSAADWGGKTQYF	TGCGCCAGCAGTGCTGCGGACTGGGGAGGGAAGACCCAGTACTTC
TRBV4-1	TRBD1	-	TRBJ2-1	CASSLTKDREQFF	TGCGCCAGCAGCCTGACTAAGGACAGGGAGCAGTTCTTC
TRBV6-5	TRBD1	-	TRBJ2-7	CASSYRQGSEQYF	TGTGCCAGCAGTTACCGACAGGGGAGCGAGCAGTACTTC
TRBV12-5	TRBD2	-	TRBJ2-3	CASGFQGAGESWPDTQYF	TGTGCTAGTGGTTTCCAAGGGGCGGGGGAGTCCTGGCCAGATACGCAGTATTTT
TRBV4-3	-	once	TRBJ2-3	CASSQEGTSTDTQYF	TGCGCCAGCAGCCAAGAGGGCACTAGCACAGATACGCAGTATTTT
TRBV11-2	-	-	TRBJ2-7	CASSQGTHVNYEQYF	TGTGCCAGCAGTCAAGGGACTCACGTAAACTACGAGCAGTACTTC
TRBV28	TRBD1	-	TRBJ1-5	CASSSGTVNSNQPQHF	TGTGCCAGCAGTTCCGGGACAGTTAATAGCAATCAGCCCCAGCATTTT